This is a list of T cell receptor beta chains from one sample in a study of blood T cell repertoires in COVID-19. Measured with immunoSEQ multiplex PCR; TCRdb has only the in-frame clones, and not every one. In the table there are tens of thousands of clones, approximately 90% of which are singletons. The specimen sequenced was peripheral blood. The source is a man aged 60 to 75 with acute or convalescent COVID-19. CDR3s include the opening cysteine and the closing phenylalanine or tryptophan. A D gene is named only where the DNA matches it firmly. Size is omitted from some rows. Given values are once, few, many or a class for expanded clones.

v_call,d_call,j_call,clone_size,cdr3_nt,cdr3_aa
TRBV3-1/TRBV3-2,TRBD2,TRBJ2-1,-,TGTGCCAGCAGCCAAACGGGGAGGGAGTCGGGTGAGCAGTTCTTC,CASSQTGRESGEQFF
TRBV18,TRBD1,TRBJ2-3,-,TGTGCCAGCTCACCGGGGACAGACGATACGCAGTATTTT,CASSPGTDDTQYF
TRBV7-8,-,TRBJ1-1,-,TGTGCCAGCAGCTCCAGGACAGAGGGGAGAGCTTTCTTT,CASSSRTEGRAFF
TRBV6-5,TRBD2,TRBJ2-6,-,TGTGCCAGCAGTTACTCGGGGGGGTCTGGGGCCAACGTCCTGACTTTC,CASSYSGGSGANVLTF
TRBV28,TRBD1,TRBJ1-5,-,TGTGCCAGCAGTTCCCAGGGGGAAGAACAGCCCCAGCATTTT,CASSSQGEEQPQHF
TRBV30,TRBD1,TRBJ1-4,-,TGTGCCTGGTCCCAAGACAGGGGGGTTGAAAAACTGTTTTTT,CAWSQDRGVEKLFF
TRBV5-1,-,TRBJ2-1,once,TGCGCCAGCAGGACAGACTCCTACAATGAGCAGTTCTTC,CASRTDSYNEQFF
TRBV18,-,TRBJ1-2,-,TGTGCCAGCTCACCCTCGGGGGACTGGTATGGCTACACCTTC,CASSPSGDWYGYTF
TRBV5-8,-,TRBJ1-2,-,TGTGCCAGCATCCCCGAGAGGGTGGGGAGCTATGGCTACACCTTC,CASIPERVGSYGYTF
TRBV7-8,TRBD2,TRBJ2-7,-,TGTGCCAGCAGCTTAGCCGGGACTAGCGCCCCATTAGAGTTCGAGCAGTACTTC,CASSLAGTSAPLEFEQYF
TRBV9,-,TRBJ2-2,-,TGTGCCAGCAGCGTCAGGGGCTTCAGCACCGGGGAGCTGTTTTTT,CASSVRGFSTGELFF
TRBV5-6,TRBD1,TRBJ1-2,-,TGTGCCAGCAGCCGGGGACAGGAGCCTAACTATGGCTACACCTTC,CASSRGQEPNYGYTF
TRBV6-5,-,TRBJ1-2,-,TGTGCCAGCACCGAGCGGGCCTATGGCTACACCTTC,CASTERAYGYTF
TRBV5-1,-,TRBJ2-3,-,TGCGCCAGCAGCACAATGAGCGGGCTCAGCACAGATACGCAGTATTTT,CASSTMSGLSTDTQYF
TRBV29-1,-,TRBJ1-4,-,TGCAGCGTTGAGGAAACAGGGACGTCCGGAAAACTGTTTTTT,CSVEETGTSGKLFF
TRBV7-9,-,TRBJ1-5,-,TGTGCCAGCAAGAATGGTGCGGACTCCGGGCCCCAGCATTTT,CASKNGADSGPQHF
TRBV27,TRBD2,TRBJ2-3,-,TGTGCCAGCAGTTCCTACCTAGCGGGAGGGCCCTCAAATACGCAGTATTTT,CASSSYLAGGPSNTQYF
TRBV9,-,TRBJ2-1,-,TGTGCCAGCAGTCCATTAGGGGTTTCCTACAATGAGCAGTTCTTC,CASSPLGVSYNEQFF
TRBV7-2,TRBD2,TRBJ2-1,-,TGTGCCAGCAGCCCCCAATTAGCGGGAAGTACCTACAATGAGCAGTTCTTC,CASSPQLAGSTYNEQFF
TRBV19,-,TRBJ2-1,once,TGTGCCAGTAGTATGGCCAGGACTGATGAGCAGTTCTTC,CASSMARTDEQFF
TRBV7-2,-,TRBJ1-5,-,TGTGCCAGCAGCCTCACGCAGGGCCCCCAGCATTTT,CASSLTQGPQHF
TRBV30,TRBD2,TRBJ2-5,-,TGTGCCTTGGATGGGACTAGCGGGAGGGAAGAGACCCAGTACTTC,CALDGTSGREETQYF
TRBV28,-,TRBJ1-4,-,TGTGCCAGCAGTTTTTCGGAGGGATATACTAATGAAAAACTGTTTTTT,CASSFSEGYTNEKLFF
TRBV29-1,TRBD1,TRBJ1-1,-,TGCAGCGCTCGGGACAGGGTCTCCACTGAAGCTTTCTTT,CSARDRVSTEAFF
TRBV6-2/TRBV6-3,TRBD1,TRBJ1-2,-,TGTGCCAGCAGTTCCCCCCCCAGGGGGCGGAATTATGGCTACACCTTC,CASSSPPRGRNYGYTF
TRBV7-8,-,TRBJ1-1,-,TGTGCCAGCAGCATTACAGGGTCCGGGGTGAACACTGAAGCTTTCTTT,CASSITGSGVNTEAFF
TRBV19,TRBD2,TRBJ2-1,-,TGTGCCAGTAGTATAGGGGGAGGGCGACTTGTCGATGAGCAGTTCTTC,CASSIGGGRLVDEQFF
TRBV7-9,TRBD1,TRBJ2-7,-,TGTGCCAGCAGCTTACCACAGGGGGCGAGCTCCTACGAGCAGTACTTC,CASSLPQGASSYEQYF
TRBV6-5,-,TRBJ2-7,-,TGTGCCAGCAGTTACTCGTGGCGGGGCCCCTACGAGCAGTACTTC,CASSYSWRGPYEQYF
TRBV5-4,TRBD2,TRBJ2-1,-,TGTGCCAGCAGCTTGCGAGGCCTAGCGGTTTACAATGAGCAGTTCTTC,CASSLRGLAVYNEQFF
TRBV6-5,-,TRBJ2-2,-,TGTGCCAGCAGCCGGGGTCTTGAGAACACCGGGGAGCTGTTTTTT,CASSRGLENTGELFF
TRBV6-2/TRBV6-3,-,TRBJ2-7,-,TGTGCCAGCAGCCAAACAAGAAACTACGAGCAGTACTTC,CASSQTRNYEQYF
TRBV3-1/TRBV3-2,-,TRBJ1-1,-,TGTGCCAGCAGGCAGGGTGACAGCTGGAACACTGAAGCTTTCTTT,CASRQGDSWNTEAFF
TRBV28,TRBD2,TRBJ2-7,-,TGTGCCAGCAGCGCGGGGGGGAGTACCTCCTACGAGCAGTACTTC,CASSAGGSTSYEQYF
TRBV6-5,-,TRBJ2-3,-,TGTGCCAGCGGAAGGGCGGGAAGCACAGATACGCAGTATTTT,CASGRAGSTDTQYF
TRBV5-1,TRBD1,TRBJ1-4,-,TGCGCCAGCAGCTATGGACAGGGAAGGGAAAAACTGTTTTTT,CASSYGQGREKLFF
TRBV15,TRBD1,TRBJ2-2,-,TGTGCCACCAGCAGAGGTAGACAGGGTAGGGGGCCAAACACCGGGGAGCTGTTTTTT,CATSRGRQGRGPNTGELFF
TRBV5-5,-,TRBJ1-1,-,TGTGCCAGCAGCTACACCCAGGGCGGGATCGGCACTGAAGCTTTCTTT,CASSYTQGGIGTEAFF
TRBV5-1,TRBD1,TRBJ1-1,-,TGCGCCAGCAGCTTTCTGGGACAGGGAGCTGAAGCTTTCTTT,CASSFLGQGAEAFF
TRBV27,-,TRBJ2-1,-,TGTGCCAGCAGTCCCCGGGGGAGAGGGGCCCATGAGCAGTTCTTC,CASSPRGRGAHEQFF
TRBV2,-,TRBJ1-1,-,TGTGCCAGCAGTGACCAGTACATGAACACTGAAGCTTTCTTT,CASSDQYMNTEAFF
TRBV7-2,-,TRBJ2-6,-,TGTGCCAGCAGCTCGGACAGCCTAATAGCTGGGGCCAACGTCCTGACTTTC,CASSSDSLIAGANVLTF
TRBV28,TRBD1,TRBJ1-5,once,TGTGCCAGCAGCTCGGGACAGGGCTATCAGCCCCAGCATTTT,CASSSGQGYQPQHF
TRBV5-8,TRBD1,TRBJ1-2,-,TGTGCCAGCAGCTTTTACAGGGGAACCTTC,CASSFYRGTF